What follows are 27 T cell receptor beta chains derived from one specimen sequenced in a study of cytomegalovirus exposure and HLA in healthy donors (TCRdb year 2017). Libraries were constructed by the immunoSEQ multiplex PCR assay. The source is immuneACCESS, and TCRdb retained only in-frame sequences with V and J called. Part of the clones is not carried over; for the studies checked, unresolved V genes explain less than half of this, and the remainder is unexplained. For this sample there are 150,000 to 200,000 clones; roughly 84% appear just once. The ten largest clones capture more than 8.5% of the sample. The sample taken for sequencing was PBMCs. The receptors shown here come from a man aged 25 to 40 in good health and CMV-seropositive.

This clone came up a few times. The V gene is TRBV4-3, the J gene TRBJ1-4, with TRBD1 matching 8 bases. The junction had 5 bases not matched to a gene; V was cut back by 3 bases and J by 5 bases. The V gene's germline CDR1 is LGHNA and CDR2 YSLEER. CDR3 length equals 15 residues. In DNA, the CDR3 is TGCGCCAGCAGCCAGGACAGGGCAGAGAATGAAAAACTGTTTTTT. Translated: CASSQDRAENEKLFF.

The J gene is TRBJ2-7, the V gene TRBV5-6, with a possible D match to TRBD1 (6 bases). The CDR3 consists of 14 residues. Trimming removed 1 base at V and 3 bases at J, with 11 bases between. Looked up from germline, CDR1 is SGHDT and CDR2 is YYEEEE. The CDR3 DNA sequence: TGTGCCAGCAGCTTGTACAGGGCGGACTACGAGCAGTACTTC. Protein sequence: CASSLYRADYEQYF.

J is TRBJ2-1 and V is TRBV5-1; 8 nucleotides align to TRBD2. CDR3 size: 15 residues. The junction had 11 bases not matched to a gene; V was cut back by 4 bases and J by 8 bases. Germline V gene lookup returns CDR1 SGHRS and CDR2 YFSETQ. For the CDR3, the DNA is TGCGCCAGCAGCGTCTCCGGGACTAGGTTTTATGAGCAGTTCTTC. Protein sequence: CASSVSGTRFYEQFF.

The chain has TRBV20-1 and TRBJ1-2; perhaps TRBD1 as D (5 bases). CDR1 and CDR2 (germline): DFQATT, SNEGSKA (reference sequence). The CDR3 runs 10 residues. Trimming stripped 5 bases from V and 8 bases from J, with 9 bases between. CDR3 nucleotide sequence: TGCAGTGCTGTTACAGGCGGCTACACCTTC. Its protein product is CSAVTGGYTF.

The J gene is TRBJ1-3, the V gene TRBV5-1; 9 bases map to TRBD1. This CDR3 comprises 16 residues. V was pared by 3 bases and J by 6 bases, with 10 bases of the junction left unmatched. Germline lookup yields CDR1 SGHRS and CDR2 YFSETQ. The CDR3 here is CASSSLWTGEENTIYF. DNA for the CDR3: TGCGCCAGCAGCTCTCTCTGGACAGGGGAGGAAAACACCATATATTTT.

Only one count was recorded for this clone. V usage is TRBV5-1 and J usage is TRBJ1-1; 7 nucleotides agree with TRBD1. The CDR3 runs to 14 residues. V shed 4 bases, J shed 2 bases, and the junction held 5 bases outside the gene matches. In germline, CDR1 is SGHRS, CDR2 YFSETQ. CDR3 in amino acids: CASSAGTANTEAFF. The CDR3 coding sequence is TGCGCCAGCAGCGCCGGGACAGCAAACACTGAAGCTTTCTTT.

V gene TRBV5-1 combines with J gene TRBJ1-1; D not resolved. The CDR3 is made up of 13 amino acids. Germline values: CDR1 SGHRS, CDR2 YFSETQ. V shed 0 bases and J shed 3 bases, with 6 bases lying between them. In nucleotides, the CDR3 is TGCGCCAGCAGCTTGGCGGAGTACACTGAAGCTTTCTTT. It yields the protein CASSLAEYTEAFF.

V and J are TRBV19 and TRBJ2-3; TRBD2 agrees at 11 bases. Per the germline V gene, CDR1 is LNHDA and CDR2 is SQIVND (reference sequence). The CDR3 is 16 amino acids. The V and J ends lost 5 bases and 2 bases, in that order; junction bases with no gene match: 6. CDR3: CASSETSGANTDTQYF. The CDR3 DNA reads as TGTGCCAGTAGTGAGACTAGCGGGGCAAACACAGATACGCAGTATTTT.

The chain employs TRBV29-1 and TRBJ2-4, with 9 bases aligning to TRBD2. Germline CDR1 SQVTM, CDR2 ANQGSEA. CDR3 length: 12 amino acids. The junction had 3 bases not matched to a gene; V was cut back by 7 bases and J by 5 bases. The CDR3 coding sequence is TGCAGCGCGTTAGCGGGGGAAAACATTCAGTACTTC. It encodes CSALAGENIQYF.

V and J are TRBV14 and TRBJ2-7; D remains unclear. The CDR3 has 13 amino acids. V was shortened by 1 base and J by 3 bases, with 7 bases between the two germline ends. CDR1 and CDR2 from the germline V gene are SGHDN and FVKESK. For the CDR3, the DNA is TGTGCCAGCAGCCAAGTGCACAGCTACGAGCAGTACTTC. Protein product: CASSQVHSYEQYF.

This clone was recorded once. This chain joins TRBV6-6 and TRBJ1-5; D unresolved. V was clipped by 4 bases and J by 7 bases, with 14 bases between them. This CDR3 is built from 14 residues. Germline V gives CDR1 MNHNY, CDR2 SVGAGI (reference sequence). CDR3 sequence (DNA): TGTGCCAGCAGTTTTGACAATTCGGGACAGCCCCAGCATTTT. It translates to CASSFDNSGQPQHF.

The chain links TRBV7-9 to TRBJ2-5; TRBD1 matches 9 bases. CDR1 is SEHNR and CDR2 is FQNEAQ in the germline V gene (reference sequence). The CDR3 is made up of 14 amino acids. V trimming: 4 bases; J trimming: 4 bases; junction bases outside the gene matches: 4. CDR3 sequence (DNA): TGTGCCAGCAGCTCCAGGGACAGGGTAGAGACCCAGTACTTC. Its translation: CASSSRDRVETQYF.

The genes are TRBV12-5 and TRBJ2-1, with 8 positions matching TRBD2. Germline loops: CDR1 LGHNT, CDR2 FRNRAP. The CDR3 totals 17 residues. V was clipped by 0 bases and J by 11 bases; unmatched bases: 15. The CDR3 bases are TGTGCTAGTGGTTTGGTCGGAGCGGGGGCTCCCTTAAGTAAGCAGTTCTTC. Protein sequence: CASGLVGAGAPLSKQFF.

V and J are TRBV9 and TRBJ1-1, with a possible D match to TRBD1 (6 bases). Trimming took 0 bases from V and 1 from J, leaving 10 bases between them. The germline gives CDR1 SGDLS, CDR2 YYNGEE. This CDR3 is built from 15 residues. In nucleotides, the CDR3 is TGTGCCAGCAGCGTAGCTCCGGGACAGAACACTGAAGCTTTCTTT. Amino acids: CASSVAPGQNTEAFF.

The chain employs TRBV29-1 and TRBJ2-7, with 8 bases aligning to TRBD2. The CDR3 runs 13 residues. The germline CDR1 and CDR2 sequences are SQVTM and ANQGSEA. V lost 6 bases and J lost 4; bases outside the gene matches: 8. The DNA of the CDR3 is TGCAGCGTCCCAGCGGGAGAGACTTACGAGCAGTACTTC. Its protein is CSVPAGETYEQYF.

The chain couples TRBV13 to TRBJ1-3; D remains unclear. V was shortened by 3 bases and J by 0 bases, with 15 bases between the two germline ends. CDR3 length: 17 residues. Germline V gene data show CDR1 as PRHDT and CDR2 as FYEKMQ (reference sequence). The CDR3 bases are TGTGCCAGCAGCTTGGGAGGTAGGGAAGACTCTGGAAACACCATATATTTT. This translates into CASSLGGREDSGNTIYF.

Only one count was recorded for this clone. The chain recombines TRBV6-5 with TRBJ1-5; no firm D call. Germline assignment: CDR1 MNHEY and CDR2 SVGAGI. With 8 bases removed from V and 4 bases from J, the gap between germline ends came to 15 bases. The CDR3 runs 14 residues. CDR3 sequence: CASGERAANQPQHF. CDR3 nucleotides: TGTGCCAGCGGAGAGAGGGCGGCTAATCAGCCCCAGCATTTT.

The chain couples TRBV9 to TRBJ2-3, with 11 positions matching TRBD2. Germline CDR1 and CDR2: SGDLS and YYNGEE. V lost 5 bases and J lost 5; bases outside the gene matches: 10. CDR3 length equals 16 residues. The CDR3 spells CASSRATSGGGDTQYF. The CDR3 nucleotides read TGTGCCAGCAGTCGTGCTACTAGCGGGGGCGGAGATACGCAGTATTTT.

The gene calls are TRBV4-1 and TRBJ2-7, with TRBD1 matching over 8 bases. V shed 5 bases, J shed 2 bases, and the junction held 5 bases outside the gene matches. CDR1 MGHRA and CDR2 YSYEKL come from the germline V gene. The length of the CDR3 is 14 residues. The CDR3 DNA follows: TGCGCCAGCAGCGCTGGACAGGGTACCTACGAGCAGTACTTC. This encodes CASSAGQGTYEQYF.

The chain links TRBV6-5 to TRBJ2-7; the match to TRBD1 covers 10 bases. This CDR3 region has 15 residues. After removal of 3 bases from V and 6 bases from J, the junction contained 8 bases not matched to a gene. Germline CDR1 reads MNHEY; CDR2 reads SVGAGI. The CDR3, as DNA: TGTGCCAGCAGTTATTCCGACAGGGGGCTTTCCGAGCAGTACTTC. Encoded protein: CASSYSDRGLSEQYF.

The rearrangement joins TRBV7-8 to TRBJ1-1; D is undetermined. The CDR3 covers 14 residues. V lost 7 bases to trimming and J lost 0 bases, with 12 bases between them. Germline loops: CDR1 SGHVS, CDR2 FQNEAQ. The CDR3 DNA is TGTGCCAGCACTTCTTTTGTTGTGAACACTGAAGCTTTCTTT. Translation gives CASTSFVVNTEAFF.

The chain is built from TRBV29-1 and TRBJ1-1; TRBD1 matches at 11 bases. The germline gives CDR1 SQVTM, CDR2 ANQGSEA. The CDR3 has 14 residues. V lost 5 bases to trimming and J lost 5 bases; unmatched junction nucleotides: 7. CDR3 in amino acids: CSVKRDRGWTEAFF. Here the CDR3 DNA reads TGCAGCGTTAAGCGGGACAGGGGGTGGACTGAAGCTTTCTTT. The whole variable domain, filled in from reference TRBV29-1 and TRBJ1-1, reads SAVISQKPSRDICQRGTSLTIQCQVDSQVTMMFWYRQQPGQSLTLIATANQGSEATYESGFVIDKFPISRPNLTFSTLTVSNMSPEDSSIYLCSVKRDRGWTEAFFGQGTRLTVV.

The chain is built from TRBV30 and TRBJ1-1; possible D gene TRBD1, 5 bases. V was shortened by 3 bases and J by 7 bases, with 21 bases between the two germline ends. The CDR3 spans 15 residues. The germline CDR1 and CDR2 sequences are GTSNPN and SVGIG (reference sequence). The CDR3 DNA reads TGTGCCTGGAGCCCCCCGGCGTCAGGGAGGTTTGAAGCTTTCTTT. Translated: CAWSPPASGRFEAFF.

The chain employs TRBV5-4 and TRBJ2-2; TRBD1 agrees at 9 bases. V lost 4 bases to trimming and J lost 5 bases; unmatched junction nucleotides: 12. The germline V gene encodes CDR1 SGHNT and CDR2 YYREEE (reference sequence). The CDR3 is made up of 17 amino acids. The CDR3 spells CASSPFGTGPITGELFF. Here the CDR3 DNA reads TGTGCCAGCAGCCCTTTCGGGACAGGGCCTATAACCGGGGAGCTGTTTTTT.

The genes are TRBV29-1 and TRBJ1-1; D call uncertain. Germline V gene lookup returns CDR1 SQVTM and CDR2 ANQGSEA. This CDR3 region has 13 residues. Trimming pared 7 bases from V and 0 bases from J, leaving 12 bases between. The CDR3: CSDQQEMNTEAFF. The CDR3 DNA sequence: TGCAGCGACCAGCAGGAAATGAACACTGAAGCTTTCTTT.

This CDR3 reads CASSPTLSGDSYNEQFF. CDR3 bases: TGCGCCAGCAGCCCTACCCTTAGCGGGGACTCCTACAATGAGCAGTTCTTC. This rearrangement joins TRBV5-1 to TRBJ2-1; 8 positions agree with TRBD2. CDR1 and CDR2 (germline): SGHRS, YFSETQ. This CDR3 is 17 amino acids long. With 4 bases clipped from V and 0 bases from J, the junction kept 9 bases outside the gene matches.

This clone appeared a single time. The genes are TRBV28 and TRBJ2-3, with a possible D match to TRBD2 (6 bases). V lost 3 bases, J lost 2 bases, and 12 bases lay in between. The CDR3 extends over 15 amino acids. CDR1 is MDHEN, CDR2 SYDVKM, per germline. The CDR3 nucleotides read TGTGCCAGCAGTTTCCGGGACTCTGCCACAGATACGCAGTATTTT. It codes for CASSFRDSATDTQYF.